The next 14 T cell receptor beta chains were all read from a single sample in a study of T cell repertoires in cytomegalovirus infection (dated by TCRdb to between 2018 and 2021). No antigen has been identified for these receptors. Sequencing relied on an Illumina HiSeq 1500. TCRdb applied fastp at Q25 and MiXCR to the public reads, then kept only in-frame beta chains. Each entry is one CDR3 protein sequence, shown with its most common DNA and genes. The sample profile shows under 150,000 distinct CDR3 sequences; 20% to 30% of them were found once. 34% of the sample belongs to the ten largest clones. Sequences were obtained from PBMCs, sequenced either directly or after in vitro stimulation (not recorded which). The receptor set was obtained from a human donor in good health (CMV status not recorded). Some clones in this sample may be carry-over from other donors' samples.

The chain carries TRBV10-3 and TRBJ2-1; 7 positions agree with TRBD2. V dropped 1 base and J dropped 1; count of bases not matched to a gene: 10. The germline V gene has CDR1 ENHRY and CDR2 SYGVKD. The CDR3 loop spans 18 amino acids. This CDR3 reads CAISELGGSGLSYNEQFF. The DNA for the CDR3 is TGTGCCATCAGTGAGTTGGGTGGTAGCGGGTTGTCCTACAATGAGCAGTTCTTC.

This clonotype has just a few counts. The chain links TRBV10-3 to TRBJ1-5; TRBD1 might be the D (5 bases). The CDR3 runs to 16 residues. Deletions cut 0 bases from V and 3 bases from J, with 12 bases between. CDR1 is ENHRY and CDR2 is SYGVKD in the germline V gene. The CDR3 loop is CAISESIQAANQPQHF. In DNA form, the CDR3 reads TGTGCCATCAGTGAGTCGATACAGGCTGCCAATCAGCCCCAGCATTTT.

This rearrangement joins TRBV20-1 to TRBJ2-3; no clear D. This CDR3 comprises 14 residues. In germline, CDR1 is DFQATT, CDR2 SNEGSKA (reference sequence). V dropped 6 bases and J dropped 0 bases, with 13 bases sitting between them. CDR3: CSAPDGGSTDTQYF. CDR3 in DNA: TGCAGTGCACCAGACGGCGGTAGCACAGATACGCAGTATTTT.

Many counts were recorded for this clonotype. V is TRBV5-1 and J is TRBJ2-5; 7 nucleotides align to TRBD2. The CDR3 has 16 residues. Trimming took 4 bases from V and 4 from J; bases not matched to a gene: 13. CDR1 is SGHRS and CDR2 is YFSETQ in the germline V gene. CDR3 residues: CASSPLVGGGGETQYF. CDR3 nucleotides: TGCGCCAGCAGCCCCCTCGTCGGCGGGGGTGGAGAGACCCAGTACTTC.

The CDR3 DNA is TGTGCCAGCAGCCGTTCCCCAGAGGGGCTCTACAATGAGCAGTTCTTC. Its translation is CASSRSPEGLYNEQFF. This chain uses TRBV7-2 with TRBJ2-1; D assignment may be TRBD1 or TRBD2 (5 bases each). Trimming shortened V by 5 bases and J by 3 bases, and 17 bases separated the two germline ends. CDR3 length: 16 residues. CDR1 is SGHTA and CDR2 is FQGNSA in the germline V gene.

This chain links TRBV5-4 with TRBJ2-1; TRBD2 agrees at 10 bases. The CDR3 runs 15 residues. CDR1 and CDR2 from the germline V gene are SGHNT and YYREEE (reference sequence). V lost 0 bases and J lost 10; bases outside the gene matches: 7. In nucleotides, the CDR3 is TGTGCCAGCAGCTTGGCCCTCTCTAGCGGGAGCGAGCAGTTCTTC. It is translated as CASSLALSSGSEQFF.

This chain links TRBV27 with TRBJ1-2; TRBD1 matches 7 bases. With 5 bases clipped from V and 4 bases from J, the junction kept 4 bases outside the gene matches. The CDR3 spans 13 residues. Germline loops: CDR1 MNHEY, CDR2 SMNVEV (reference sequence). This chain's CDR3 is CASSTGVGYGYTF. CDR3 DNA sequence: TGTGCCAGCAGTACAGGGGTAGGCTATGGCTACACCTTC.

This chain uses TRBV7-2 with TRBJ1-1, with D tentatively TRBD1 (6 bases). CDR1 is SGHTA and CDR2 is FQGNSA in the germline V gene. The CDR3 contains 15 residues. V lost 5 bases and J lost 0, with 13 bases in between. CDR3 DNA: TGTGCCAGCAGCCATGACAGGACTATGAACACTGAAGCTTTCTTT. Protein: CASSHDRTMNTEAFF.

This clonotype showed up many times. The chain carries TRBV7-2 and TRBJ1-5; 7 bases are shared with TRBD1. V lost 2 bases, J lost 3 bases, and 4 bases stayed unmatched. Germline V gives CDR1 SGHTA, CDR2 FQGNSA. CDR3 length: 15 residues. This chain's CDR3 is CASSLRQGVNQPQHF. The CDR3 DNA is TGTGCCAGCAGCTTAAGGCAGGGGGTCAATCAGCCCCAGCATTTT.

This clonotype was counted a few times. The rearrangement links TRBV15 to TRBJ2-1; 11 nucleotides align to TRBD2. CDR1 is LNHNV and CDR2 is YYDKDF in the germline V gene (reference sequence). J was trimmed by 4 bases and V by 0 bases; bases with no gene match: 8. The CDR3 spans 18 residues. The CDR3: CATSRDLPGLAVYNEQFF. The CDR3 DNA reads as TGTGCCACCAGCAGAGATTTACCGGGACTAGCGGTGTACAATGAGCAGTTCTTC.

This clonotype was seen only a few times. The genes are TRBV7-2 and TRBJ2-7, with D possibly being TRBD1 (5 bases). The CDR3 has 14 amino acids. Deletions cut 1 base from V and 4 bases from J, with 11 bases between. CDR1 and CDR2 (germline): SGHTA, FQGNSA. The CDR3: CASSLVPGQYEQYF. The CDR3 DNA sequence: TGTGCCAGCAGCTTAGTTCCAGGGCAATACGAGCAGTACTTC.

This CDR3 is CASSAPGGSYNEQFF. CDR3 nucleotides: TGTGCCAGTAGTGCCCCGGGGGGCTCCTACAATGAGCAGTTCTTC. The chain is built from TRBV19 and TRBJ2-1; the match to TRBD2 covers 7 bases. From germline, CDR1 is LNHDA and CDR2 SQIVND (reference sequence). V lost 5 bases and J lost 0; bases outside the gene matches: 4. CDR3 size: 15 residues.

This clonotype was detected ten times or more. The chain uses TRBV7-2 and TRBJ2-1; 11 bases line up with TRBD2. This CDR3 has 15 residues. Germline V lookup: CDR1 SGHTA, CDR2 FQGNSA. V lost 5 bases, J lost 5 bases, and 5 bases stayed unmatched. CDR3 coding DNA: TGTGCCAGCAGCCTAGGGACTAGCGGAAACAATGAGCAGTTCTTC. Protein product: CASSLGTSGNNEQFF.

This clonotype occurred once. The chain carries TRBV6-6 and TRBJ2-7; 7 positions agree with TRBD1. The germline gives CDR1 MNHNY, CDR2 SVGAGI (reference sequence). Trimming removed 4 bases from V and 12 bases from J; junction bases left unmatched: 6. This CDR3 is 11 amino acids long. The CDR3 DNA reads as TGTGCCAGCAGTTCCCGGGACAGCTCGTACGTC. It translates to CASSSRDSSYV.